This T cell receptor beta chain was captured by sequencing in a study of CD8+CD57+ T cells in acquired aplastic anemia. Findings and limits, study-wide: It was found that approximately 29 CD8+ CDR3 sequences were shared between patients and controls. The CD8+CD57+ cells of patients were less diverse than their total CD4+ and CD8+ pools.

It was genomic DNA that served as the template for profiling TCR beta VDJ and CDR3. From the reads, TCRdb called clonotypes with MiXCR, one entry per CDR3 protein. The table records about 17,000 distinct CDR3 sequences, around two fifths of them present only once. Individuals selected for sequencing had exhibited CD8+CD57+ cell expansion on flow cytometry. Only 2 of the 12 patients also had CD8+CD57+ effector memory cells sequenced. Every patient was diagnosed with severe acquired aplastic anemia. Bead-enriching CD8+CD57+ cells gave a mean 1.6 ug DNA. The length of the CDR3 is 13 residues. Between the trimmed V and J ends, which lost 0 bases and 1 base, there was a span of 4 bases. CDR1 is SGDLS and CDR2 is YYNGEE in the germline V gene. As concerns this clonotype: Antigen: not known.

V is TRBV9 and J is TRBJ1-1; no definite D call. The sequenced material came from CD8+CD57+ T cells sorted from PBMCs. Subset meaning: bead-enriched CD8+CD57+ effector memory T cells from SAA patients. This receptor was identified in a human donor with aplastic anemia. CDR3 DNA: TGTGCCAGCAGCGTAGTCTCGAACACTGAAGCTTTCTTT. Amino acids: CASSVVSNTEAFF.